This T cell receptor beta chain stems from a study of PD-L1 blockade in urothelial cancer (dated by TCRdb to the late 2010s). With respect to the entire study: Therapy was started at some point between 2013 and 2015 for all patients, and atezolizumab 1,200 mg was administered intravenously every 3 weeks. Pretreatment tumor samples, along with matched peripheral blood collected serially before and after atezolizumab treatment, underwent TCR sequencing. About 90% of the roughly 30 patients were identified as males with urothelial cancer of bladder origin, and a prior smoking history was reported by 18 of 29 patients. Blood samples gave median yields of around 140,000 T cells and 65,000 to 85,000 unique TCRs, along with a median clonality of around 0.075. Blood samples were analyzed at two time points: 3 weeks after treatment start (second dose) and 6 weeks after treatment start. An exploratory multi-omic analysis was conducted of the somatic, immune and clinical correlates of response to PD-L1 blockade with atezolizumab in urothelial cancer. Just over 28 patients had pretreatment blood TCR-seq, about 24 had at least one posttreatment blood collection, and about 24 had tumor TCR-seq. In the same patients, whole exome sequencing and RNA sequencing of pretreatment tumors were performed in addition to TCR sequencing. Durable clinical benefit was defined as a progression-free survival longer than 6 months, and TCR features were additionally tested against progression-free survival and overall survival. Patients had an ECOG performance status of 0 or 1 and had received between 0 and 3 prior chemotherapy regimens. Durable clinical benefit was achieved by nine patients but not by the remaining 20. Points the paper makes about the study in general: Because of the small sample size (n ≈ 27) and the many exploratory analyses performed, the results are intended to be regarded as hypothesis-generating. Improved progression-free and overall survival was associated with having pretreatment peripheral blood TCR clonality below the median. Greater expansion of tumor-associated TCR clones in peripheral blood 3 weeks after the start of treatment was observed in patients with durable benefit (n ≈ 20, p = 0.022).

From cysteine to phenylalanine, the CDR3 is 15 amino acids long. The read is trimmed to its CDR3 DNA, 45 bases read in frame from base 1. Trimming accounts for 4 bases at V and 3 bases at J, while the number of junction bases matched to no gene is 7. The germline V gene (reference sequence) provides CDR1 LNHDA and CDR2 SQIVND. A total of 25 to 30 patients with locally advanced or metastatic urothelial carcinoma, treated at Memorial Sloan Kettering on a trial protocol, made up the cohort. Peripheral blood mononuclear cells were collected pretreatment and during treatment, with between 1 and 8 total time points per patient. The Qiagen DNeasy Blood extraction kit was used to purify genomic DNA from total PBMCs and tumor samples. Collected pretreatment and during treatment, PBMCs were isolated and stored as previously described. The sample holds a few counts of this clone. It lacks a known antigen. The sample holds no much larger clone one base away, and base qualities are not on file.

Each PCR received spiked-in synthetic TCR analog templates so that absolute template abundance could be estimated from read counts. TCRbeta CDR3 regions were amplified from genomic DNA with bias-controlled V and J gene primers using the immunoSEQ assay. Rearranged TCRbeta segments were sequenced at approximately 20X coverage. The source study handled its data this way. Sequencing errors were corrected by clustering and CDR3s were annotated against IMGT to assign V, D and J genes. Out-of-frame and stop-codon sequences were excluded, and only productive TCRbeta rearrangements were used in downstream analyses. To compute clonality, Shannon entropy was normalized by the log of the number of unique productive sequences and then subtracted from one. Clones differing between time points or between blood and tumor were identified using Fisher's exact test with Benjamini-Hochberg correction, with an adjusted p below 0.01 applied as the threshold. Sourced from immuneACCESS, this table was stored by TCRdb with only in-frame sequences that have V and J called. A share of the clones is absent; for the studies checked, an unresolved V gene accounts for under half, and the remainder has no known explanation. V and J calls and clone size are copied from that table; D and trimming were computed from the DNA. The sample table holds more than 50,000 clones, of which 82% were seen once. The top ten constitute roughly 4.5% of the sample.

The TCR sequence derives from a man aged 70-80 years with urothelial cancer. The sequencing used PBMCs, collected around atezolizumab (anti-PD-L1) treatment. The chain employs TRBV19 and TRBJ2-7, and TRBD1 aligns with 9 junction nucleotides. The DNA sequence is as follows: TGTGCCAGTAGTACGACAGGGGGAAAAGTCTACGAGCAGTACTTC. It encodes CASSTTGGKVYEQYF. The CDR3, completed at both ends by the reference TRBV19 and TRBJ2-7 genes, gives the full variable domain DGGITQSPKYLFRKEGQNVTLSCEQNLNHDAMYWYRQDPGQGLRLIYYSQIVNDFQKGDIAEGYSVSREKKESFPLTVTSAQKNPTAFYLCASSTTGGKVYEQYFGPGTRLTVT.